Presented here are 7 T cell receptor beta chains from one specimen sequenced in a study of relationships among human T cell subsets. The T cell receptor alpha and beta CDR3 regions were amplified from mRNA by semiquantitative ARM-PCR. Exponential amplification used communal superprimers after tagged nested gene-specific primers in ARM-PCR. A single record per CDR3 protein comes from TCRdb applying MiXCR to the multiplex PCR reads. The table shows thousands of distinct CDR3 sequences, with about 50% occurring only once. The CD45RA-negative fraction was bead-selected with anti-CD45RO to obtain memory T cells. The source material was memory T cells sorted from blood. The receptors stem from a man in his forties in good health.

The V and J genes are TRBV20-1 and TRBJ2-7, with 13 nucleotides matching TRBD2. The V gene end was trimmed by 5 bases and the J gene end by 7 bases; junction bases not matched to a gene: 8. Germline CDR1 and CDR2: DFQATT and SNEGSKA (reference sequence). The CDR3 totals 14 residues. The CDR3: CSAVTSGRAQEQYF. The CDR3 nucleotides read TGCAGTGCTGTTACTAGCGGGAGGGCCCAGGAGCAGTACTTC.

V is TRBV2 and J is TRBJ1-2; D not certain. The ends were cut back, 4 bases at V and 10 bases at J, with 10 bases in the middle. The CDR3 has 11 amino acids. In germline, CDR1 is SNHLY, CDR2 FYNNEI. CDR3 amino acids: CASSGREAYTF. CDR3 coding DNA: TGTGCCAGCAGTGGCCGGGAAGCCTACACCTTC.

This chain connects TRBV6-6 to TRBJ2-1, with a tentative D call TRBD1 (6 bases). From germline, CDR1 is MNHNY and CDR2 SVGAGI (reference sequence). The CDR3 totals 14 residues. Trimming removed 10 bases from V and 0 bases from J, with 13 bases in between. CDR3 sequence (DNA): TGTGCCACCCTCAGGGGCTTCTCCTACAATGAGCAGTTCTTC. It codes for CATLRGFSYNEQFF.

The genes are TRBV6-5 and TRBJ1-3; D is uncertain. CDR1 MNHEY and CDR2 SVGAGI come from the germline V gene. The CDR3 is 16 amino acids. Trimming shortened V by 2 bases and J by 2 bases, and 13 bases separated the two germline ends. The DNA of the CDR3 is TGTGCCAGCAGTTACGGAACCCCCGAAACTGGAAACACCATATATTTT. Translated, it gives CASSYGTPETGNTIYF.

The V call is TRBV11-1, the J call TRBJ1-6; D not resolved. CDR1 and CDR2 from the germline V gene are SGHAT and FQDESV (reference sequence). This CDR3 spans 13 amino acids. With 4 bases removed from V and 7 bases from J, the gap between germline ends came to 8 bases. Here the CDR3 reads CASSSRGNSPLHF. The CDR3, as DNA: TGTGCCAGCAGCTCCCGCGGCAATTCACCCCTCCACTTT.

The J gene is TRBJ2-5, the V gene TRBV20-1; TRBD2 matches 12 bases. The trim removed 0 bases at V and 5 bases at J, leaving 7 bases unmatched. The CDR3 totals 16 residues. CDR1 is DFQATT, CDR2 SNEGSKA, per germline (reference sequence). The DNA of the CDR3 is TGCAGTGCTAGAGACCCTCTAGCGGGAGGGCTTGAGACCCAGTACTTC. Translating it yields CSARDPLAGGLETQYF.

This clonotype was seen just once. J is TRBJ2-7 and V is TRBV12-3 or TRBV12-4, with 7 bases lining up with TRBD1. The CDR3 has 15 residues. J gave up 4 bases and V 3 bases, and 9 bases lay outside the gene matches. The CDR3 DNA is TGTGCCAGCAGTTTGGCAGGGGGATCAGGGTACGAGCAGTACTTC. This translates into CASSLAGGSGYEQYF.